One sample yielded the 30 T cell receptor beta chains listed below, sequenced in a study of blood T cell repertoires in COVID-19. Repertoires were generated with immunoSEQ multiplex PCR, while TCRdb's copy carries only in-frame clones and drops some. The sample holds approximately 280,000 clones; around 85% are singletons and the top ten take 6% to 6.5%. The sequencing sample was made of PBMCs or T cells enriched from blood (not recorded which). The receptors derive from a woman in her 40s who had recovered from COVID-19.

The chain joins TRBV12-3 or TRBV12-4 to TRBJ2-5, with D possibly TRBD2 on 6 matching bases. Between the trimmed V and J ends, which lost 8 bases and 5 bases, there was a span of 12 bases. The CDR3 is 12 residues long. The DNA of the CDR3 is TGTGCCAGCTGTCTGGGGAGGGAGACCCAGTACTTC. Its protein is CASCLGRETQYF.

V is TRBV6-1 and J is TRBJ1-1; D not certain. The V gene's germline CDR1 is MNHNS and CDR2 SASEGT. The CDR3 contains 14 residues. V was clipped by 2 bases and J by 0 bases, with 7 bases between them. In DNA form, the CDR3 reads TGTGCCAGCAGTGAAATCGGAGTGAACACTGAAGCTTTCTTT. Protein: CASSEIGVNTEAFF.

In regard to this clone: One end of the junction varies from germline; a read error may be responsible. The J gene is TRBJ2-1, the V gene TRBV7-2; 10 nucleotides line up with TRBD2. Germline V gene sequence: CDR1 SGHTA, CDR2 FQGNSA. The CDR3 totals 14 residues. CDR3 DNA sequence: TGTGCCAGCAGCCTAGCGGGAGTTGAGGCTGAGCAGTTCTTC. Protein sequence: CASSLAGVEAEQFF.

The V and J genes are TRBV7-2 and TRBJ1-1; D perhaps matches TRBD1 (6 bases). CDR3 length equals 15 residues. The V end lost 5 bases, the J end lost 1 base, and 14 bases lay between the germline ends. The germline V gene encodes CDR1 SGHTA and CDR2 FQGNSA. The CDR3 protein is CASSPRWGPNTEAFF. CDR3 sequence (DNA): TGTGCCAGCAGCCCCCGGTGGGGGCCGAACACTGAAGCTTTCTTT.

This clone occurred a few times. The V and J genes are TRBV5-8 and TRBJ2-1; 9 nucleotides match TRBD2. Germline lookup yields CDR1 SGHTS and CDR2 YDEGEE. The CDR3 loop spans 14 amino acids. V gave up 2 bases and J gave up 10 bases; unmatched junction bases: 7. CDR3 coding DNA: TGTGCCAGCAGCTTATTAGGCGGGAGGGGCGAGCAGTTCTTC. Protein product: CASSLLGGRGEQFF.

The chain carries TRBV30 and TRBJ2-1; TRBD2 might be the D (6 bases). CDR3 length: 11 residues. Trimming left V 5 bases short and J 7 bases short, with 9 bases between. Per the germline V gene, CDR1 is GTSNPN and CDR2 is SVGIG (reference sequence). In DNA form, the CDR3 reads TGTGCCTGGGGCGGGATTAATGAGCAGTTCTTC. Translating gives CAWGGINEQFF. The complete variable domain, with remaining parts taken from reference TRBV30 and TRBJ2-1, reads SQTIHQWPATLVQPVGSPLSLECTVEGTSNPNLYWYRQAAGRGLQLLFYSVGIGQISSEVPQNLSASRPQDRQFILSSKKLLLSDSGFYLCAWGGINEQFFGPGTRLTVL.

The chain recombines TRBV7-3 with TRBJ2-1, with 8 bases matching TRBD2. Germline trimming cut 5 bases from V and 6 bases from J; bases unmatched to any gene: 9. The CDR3 spans 15 residues. Germline values: CDR1 SGHTA, CDR2 FQGTGA. Written as DNA, the CDR3 is TGTGCCAGCAGCCCTCGCGGGGGGATCCCCAATGAGCAGTTCTTC. Translated: CASSPRGGIPNEQFF.

The chain joins TRBV28 to TRBJ2-7; 12 bases fit TRBD2. The germline V gene has CDR1 MDHEN and CDR2 SYDVKM. The V segment lost 4 bases and the J segment 3 bases; nucleotides outside the gene matches: 7. This CDR3 comprises 16 residues. The CDR3 DNA is TGTGCCAGCAGTTCATCTGGGACTAGCGGGCACTACGAGCAGTACTTC. Its translation is CASSSSGTSGHYEQYF. The variable domain in full, completed from reference TRBV28 and TRBJ2-7, reads DVKVTQSSRYLVKRTGEKVFLECVQDMDHENMFWYRQDPGLGLRLIYFSYDVKMKEKGDIPEGYSVSREKKERFSLILESASTNQTSMYLCASSSSGTSGHYEQYFGPGTRLTVT.

J is TRBJ2-1 and V is TRBV18, with 7 nucleotides matching TRBD2. CDR1 KGHSH and CDR2 LQKENI come from the germline V gene. The CDR3 totals 13 residues. With V trimmed by 3 bases and J by 5 bases, 1 base remained unmatched. The CDR3 here is CASSPGLDNEQFF. The CDR3 DNA sequence: TGTGCCAGCTCACCCGGACTAGACAATGAGCAGTTCTTC.

This chain links TRBV18 with TRBJ2-3; 8 positions match TRBD1. Germline V gene lookup returns CDR1 KGHSH and CDR2 LQKENI. The J segment lost 9 bases and the V segment lost 3 bases, leaving 11 bases of the junction unmatched. The CDR3 runs to 15 residues. CDR3 protein: CASSPETGAEETQYF. The CDR3 DNA follows: TGTGCCAGCTCACCCGAGACAGGGGCGGAAGAGACGCAGTATTTT.

This sequence joins TRBV6-5 and TRBJ2-7, with 11 bases that match TRBD2. The CDR3 consists of 14 residues. Germline V gives CDR1 MNHEY, CDR2 SVGAGI. Trimming removed 9 bases from V and 5 bases from J; junction bases left unmatched: 9. As DNA, the CDR3 is TGTGCCAGTAAGCCCGGGACTAGCGGAGACGAGCAGTACTTC. This encodes CASKPGTSGDEQYF.

The CDR3 nucleotides are TGTGCCACCAGCAGCTCCGGGACTAGCGGGAGCGTTAAGCAGTACTTC. It encodes CATSSSGTSGSVKQYF. The chain carries TRBV15 and TRBJ2-7; 14 bases agree with TRBD2. V lost 3 bases to trimming and J lost 8 bases; unmatched junction nucleotides: 9. Germline V gene sequence: CDR1 LNHNV, CDR2 YYDKDF (reference sequence). The CDR3 sequence is 16 residues long.

The J gene is TRBJ2-1, the V gene TRBV27, with 10 bases fitting TRBD2. J gave up 4 bases and V 10 bases, and 10 bases lay outside the gene matches. This CDR3 is built from 15 residues. CDR1 and CDR2 from the germline V gene are MNHEY and SMNVEV (reference sequence). The CDR3 sequence: CATSKTSGMYNEQFF. CDR3 DNA: TGTGCCACCTCAAAAACTAGCGGGATGTACAATGAGCAGTTCTTC.

This clone was observed once. V usage is TRBV27 and J usage is TRBJ2-5, with TRBD1 matching 8 bases. The CDR3 is 13 amino acids. In germline, CDR1 is MNHEY, CDR2 SMNVEV (reference sequence). V lost 3 bases, J lost 4 bases, and 1 base stayed unmatched. The chain's CDR3 is CASSFRGRETQYF. CDR3 sequence (DNA): TGTGCCAGCAGTTTCAGGGGGCGAGAGACCCAGTACTTC.

In this sample, this clone turned up once. The chain couples TRBV3-1 (or the pseudogene TRBV3-2) to TRBJ1-1, with a possible D match to TRBD1 (5 bases). The germline CDR1 and CDR2 sequences are LGHDT and YNNKEL (reference sequence). V was pared by 4 bases and J by 1 base, with 13 bases between. The CDR3 runs 15 residues. The CDR3 DNA is TGTGCCAGCAGCCGTTCCGGCGGACAGAACACTGAAGCTTTCTTT. Translated: CASSRSGGQNTEAFF.

The chain joins TRBV19 to TRBJ1-4; D is ambiguous. Deletions cut 6 bases from V and 5 bases from J, with 13 bases between. The CDR3 is made up of 14 amino acids. Germline values: CDR1 LNHDA, CDR2 SQIVND (reference sequence). The CDR3 protein is CASSPPGRNEKLFF. The CDR3 DNA sequence: TGTGCCAGTAGCCCGCCGGGTAGGAATGAAAAACTGTTTTTT. Looking up the rest from reference TRBV19 and TRBJ1-4 gives the full variable domain: DGGITQSPKYLFRKEGQNVTLSCEQNLNHDAMYWYRQDPGQGLRLIYYSQIVNDFQKGDIAEGYSVSREKKESFPLTVTSAQKNPTAFYLCASSPPGRNEKLFFGSGTQLSVL.

The rearrangement links TRBV28 to TRBJ2-1; 10 positions agree with TRBD2. V trimming: 3 bases; J trimming: 6 bases; junction bases outside the gene matches: 8. Germline lookup yields CDR1 MDHEN and CDR2 SYDVKM. CDR3 length: 16 amino acids. CDR3 protein: CASSFLAGGSGNEQFF. The CDR3 nucleotides are TGTGCCAGCAGTTTCTTAGCGGGAGGCAGTGGCAATGAGCAGTTCTTC.

The gene calls are TRBV4-2 and TRBJ2-7; 10 bases line up with TRBD2. This CDR3 contains 16 residues. Per the germline V gene, CDR1 is LGHNA and CDR2 is YNFKEQ. V shed 1 base and J 2 bases; nucleotides not matched to a gene: 5. CDR3 in DNA: TGTGCCAGCAGCCAAGCTAGCGGGAGACTTACCTACGAGCAGTACTTC. Its protein is CASSQASGRLTYEQYF.

The chain links TRBV30 to TRBJ2-1; 12 positions match TRBD2. The V gene end was trimmed by 2 bases and the J gene end by 1 base; junction bases not matched to a gene: 9. Per germline, CDR1 GTSNPN and CDR2 SVGIG (reference sequence). There are 18 residues in the CDR3. The CDR3 DNA follows: TGTGCCTGGAGTACCCTAGCGGGAGGGCTCAGGTCCTACAATGAGCAGTTCTTC. It translates to CAWSTLAGGLRSYNEQFF.

The J gene is TRBJ2-1, the V gene TRBV6-5, with 15 bases lining up with TRBD2. CDR1 is MNHEY, CDR2 SVGAGI, per germline. This CDR3 comprises 15 residues. The V segment lost 8 bases and the J segment 6 bases; nucleotides outside the gene matches: 5. CDR3 residues: CASGSGLAGGNEQFF. CDR3 bases: TGTGCCAGCGGATCGGGACTAGCGGGAGGCAATGAGCAGTTCTTC.

This chain connects TRBV28 to TRBJ1-5, with TRBD1 identical over 9 bases. This CDR3 is 14 amino acids long. J lost 2 bases, V lost 6 bases, and 2 bases had no gene match. Germline CDR1 MDHEN, CDR2 SYDVKM. The CDR3 here is CASSWTGGNQPQHF. The CDR3 DNA is TGTGCCAGCAGCTGGACAGGGGGCAATCAGCCCCAGCATTTT.

The gene calls are TRBV19 and TRBJ2-7, with D possibly TRBD1 on 7 matching bases. CDR3 length equals 14 residues. V gave up 1 base and J gave up 6 bases, with 13 bases separating them. Germline lookup yields CDR1 LNHDA and CDR2 SQIVND (reference sequence). The CDR3 spells CASSIGNRGGEQYF. The CDR3 nucleotides are TGTGCCAGTAGTATAGGAAACAGGGGAGGCGAGCAGTACTTC.

The V call is TRBV7-2, the J call TRBJ2-1; TRBD1 might be the D (5 bases). The CDR3 length is 14 residues. In germline, CDR1 is SGHTA, CDR2 FQGNSA. V was clipped by 1 base and J by 5 bases, with 9 bases between them. The CDR3 sequence is CASSLGGADNEQFF. CDR3 bases: TGTGCCAGCAGCTTAGGGGGCGCAGACAATGAGCAGTTCTTC.

This clone has a single count. The chain uses TRBV27 and TRBJ1-5; TRBD1 matches at 12 bases. Trimming took 3 bases from V and 6 from J; bases not matched to a gene: 6. This CDR3 has 16 residues. Germline CDR1 reads MNHEY; CDR2 reads SMNVEV (reference sequence). The CDR3 loop reads CASSLVGQGAAQPQHF. CDR3 DNA sequence: TGTGCCAGCAGTTTGGTGGGACAGGGGGCCGCTCAGCCCCAGCATTTT.

CDR3 loop: CASSRGGTTTDTQYF. The CDR3 bases are TGTGCCAGTAGTCGGGGGGGAACGACTACAGATACGCAGTATTTT. The chain combines TRBV19 with TRBJ2-3, with 8 positions matching TRBD2. CDR3 size: 15 residues. J was trimmed by 3 bases and V by 5 bases; bases with no gene match: 7. Germline assignment: CDR1 LNHDA and CDR2 SQIVND (reference sequence).

This clone was seen once. A read error may account for a junction end that differs from germline. The chain combines TRBV5-3 with TRBJ2-6; D unresolved. TRBV5-3 is an ORF, with its function uncertain. CDR3 length equals 15 residues. The CDR3 protein is CARRLDGYGANVLTF. As DNA, the CDR3 is TGTGCCAGAAGATTGGACGGGTATGGGGCCAACGTCCTGACTTTC.

V and J are TRBV6-6 and TRBJ1-6; D gene ambiguous. Germline CDR1 is MNHNY and CDR2 is SVGAGI (reference sequence). The CDR3 covers 13 residues. The V end was cut by 6 bases, the J end by 8 bases, with 11 bases between. The CDR3 DNA sequence: TGTGCCAGCAGCCAACTCGGGGATTCACCCCTCCACTTT. Translation: CASSQLGDSPLHF.

This sequence joins TRBV10-3 and TRBJ2-7; D may be TRBD1 (5 bases). The germline V gene encodes CDR1 ENHRY and CDR2 SYGVKD. The CDR3 is made up of 13 amino acids. V lost 9 bases and J lost 0, with 12 bases in between. In DNA, the CDR3 is TGTGCCATTAGCCCTGACAGCTCCTACGAGCAGTACTTC. Translation: CAISPDSSYEQYF.

About this clone: Additional DNA sequences in this sample encode the identical CDR3. The CDR3 reads CASSGTSGGYNEQFF. CDR3 sequence (DNA): TGTGCCAGCAGTGGGACTAGCGGGGGTTACAATGAGCAGTTCTTC. The chain carries TRBV2 and TRBJ2-1, with TRBD2 identical over 13 bases. The J segment lost 4 bases and the V segment lost 4 bases, leaving 1 base of the junction unmatched. The CDR3 is made up of 15 amino acids. CDR1 and CDR2 (germline): SNHLY, FYNNEI.

This clone appeared a single time. The chain couples TRBV7-2 to TRBJ2-5; 10 bases agree with TRBD2. The trim removed 4 bases at V and 1 base at J, leaving 9 bases unmatched. The CDR3 extends over 17 amino acids. Germline CDR1 SGHTA, CDR2 FQGNSA. The CDR3 DNA reads as TGTGCCAGCAGCTACGGGGGGCTAGCGGGAGTCCAAGAGACCCAGTACTTC. Translating gives CASSYGGLAGVQETQYF.